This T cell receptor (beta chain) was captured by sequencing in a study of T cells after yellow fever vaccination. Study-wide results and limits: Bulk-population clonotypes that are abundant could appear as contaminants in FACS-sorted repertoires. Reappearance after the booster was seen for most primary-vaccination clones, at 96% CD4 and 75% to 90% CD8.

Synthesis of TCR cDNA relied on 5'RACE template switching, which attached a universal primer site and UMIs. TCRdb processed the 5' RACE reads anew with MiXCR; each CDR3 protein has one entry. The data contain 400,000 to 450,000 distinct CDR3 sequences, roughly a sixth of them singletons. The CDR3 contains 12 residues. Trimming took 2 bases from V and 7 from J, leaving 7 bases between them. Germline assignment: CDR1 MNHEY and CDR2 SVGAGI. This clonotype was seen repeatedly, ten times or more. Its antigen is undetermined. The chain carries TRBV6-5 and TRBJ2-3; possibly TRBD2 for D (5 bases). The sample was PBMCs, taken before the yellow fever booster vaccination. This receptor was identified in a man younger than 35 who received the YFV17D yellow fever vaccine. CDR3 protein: CASSYGGYTQYF. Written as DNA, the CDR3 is TGTGCCAGCAGTTACGGCGGGTATACGCAGTATTTT.